A single sample is the source of the 9 T cell receptor beta chains below, sequenced in a study of PD-L1 blockade in urothelial cancer. TCRdb's table, derived via immunoSEQ multiplex PCR, lists solely in-frame clones and lacks some. This repertoire shows 100,000 to 150,000 clones, roughly 84% found once; its top ten account for 2.5% to 4%. Documented time point: pretreatment peripheral blood. Sequenced here: PBMCs, sampled around atezolizumab (anti-PD-L1) treatment. These receptors came from a man in his forties or fifties with urothelial cancer.

This chain connects TRBV27 to TRBJ1-1; no definite D call. Germline CDR1 MNHEY, CDR2 SMNVEV (reference sequence). The CDR3 contains 14 residues. With 3 bases removed from V and 1 base from J, the gap between germline ends came to 9 bases. In nucleotides, the CDR3 is TGTGCCAGCAGTTTCGGTAGTCCGAACACTGAAGCTTTCTTT. It encodes CASSFGSPNTEAFF.

This clone was counted once. The rearrangement links TRBV19 to TRBJ2-5; D is undetermined. CDR3 length: 13 residues. V shed 5 bases and J shed 1 base, with 8 bases lying between them. Germline CDR1 LNHDA, CDR2 SQIVND (reference sequence). The CDR3 nucleotides read TGTGCCAGTAGTGACACCAGCCAAGAGACCCAGTACTTC. It is translated as CASSDTSQETQYF. Full variable domain (rest looked up from reference TRBV19 and TRBJ2-5): DGGITQSPKYLFRKEGQNVTLSCEQNLNHDAMYWYRQDPGQGLRLIYYSQIVNDFQKGDIAEGYSVSREKKESFPLTVTSAQKNPTAFYLCASSDTSQETQYFGPGTRLLVL.

The chain uses TRBV15 and TRBJ2-3; D unresolved. The length of the CDR3 is 14 residues. Trimming cost V 3 bases and J 1 base, with 8 bases left between them. Germline CDR1 LNHNV, CDR2 YYDKDF (reference sequence). The CDR3 nucleotides are TGTGCCACCAGCAGTCCCTCGGGCACAGATACGCAGTATTTT. Translating gives CATSSPSGTDTQYF.

The rearrangement joins TRBV7-9 to TRBJ2-5; maybe TRBD2 (5 bases). Germline V gene data show CDR1 as SEHNR and CDR2 as FQNEAQ (reference sequence). CDR3 size: 15 residues. Between the trimmed V and J ends, which lost 11 bases and 4 bases, there was a span of 23 bases. In DNA, the CDR3 is TGTGCCGGTAGTGGCTCGGCGGGTGTTAGAGAGACCCAGTACTTC. It translates to CAGSGSAGVRETQYF. The variable domain in full, completed from reference TRBV7-9 and TRBJ2-5, reads DTGVSQNPRHKITKRGQNVTFRCDPISEHNRLYWYRQTLGQGPEFLTYFQNEAQLEKSRLLSDRFSAERPKGSFSTLEIQRTEQGDSAMYLCAGSGSAGVRETQYFGPGTRLLVL.

V gene TRBV7-6 combines with J gene TRBJ2-2; no clear D. Germline CDR1 is SGHVS and CDR2 is FNYEAQ. CDR3 length: 13 residues. Deletions cut 1 base from V and 4 bases from J, with 4 bases between. CDR3 nucleotides: TGTGCCAGCAGCTTAGGAGGCACCGGGGAGCTGTTTTTT. Its translation is CASSLGGTGELFF.

V is TRBV6-5 and J is TRBJ2-5, with TRBD2 as a possible D gene (5 bases). CDR1 MNHEY and CDR2 SVGAGI come from the germline V gene. V was pared by 6 bases and J by 7 bases, with 18 bases between. The CDR3 is 14 residues long. The CDR3 DNA sequence: TGTGCCAGCAGCACCCATCGGACTTCGGGGACCCAGTACTTC. Protein product: CASSTHRTSGTQYF.

This CDR3 is CASRRDRGYEQYF. In DNA, the CDR3 is TGTGCCAGCAGACGGGACAGGGGTTACGAGCAGTACTTC. The chain combines TRBV28 with TRBJ2-7; TRBD1 agrees at 10 bases. Germline V gene lookup returns CDR1 MDHEN and CDR2 SYDVKM. This CDR3 comprises 13 residues. The ends lost 6 bases at V and 4 bases at J; junction bases unmatched: 3.

This rearrangement joins TRBV30 to TRBJ2-1; 13 bases agree with TRBD2. With V trimmed by 3 bases and J by 4 bases, 6 bases remained unmatched. The CDR3 is made up of 16 amino acids. The V gene's germline CDR1 is GTSNPN and CDR2 SVGIG (reference sequence). The CDR3 region has the DNA TGTGCCTGGAGCACCGGACTAGCGGGAGTGTACAATGAGCAGTTCTTC. Translating it yields CAWSTGLAGVYNEQFF.

The chain joins TRBV18 to TRBJ2-6; TRBD1 matches at 7 bases. The V and J ends lost 2 bases and 0 bases, in that order; junction bases with no gene match: 4. The CDR3 is 17 amino acids. Per germline, CDR1 KGHSH and CDR2 LQKENI. The CDR3 DNA reads TGTGCCAGCTCACCAAGGGGACAGCACTCTGGGGCCAACGTCCTGACTTTC. Translating it yields CASSPRGQHSGANVLTF.